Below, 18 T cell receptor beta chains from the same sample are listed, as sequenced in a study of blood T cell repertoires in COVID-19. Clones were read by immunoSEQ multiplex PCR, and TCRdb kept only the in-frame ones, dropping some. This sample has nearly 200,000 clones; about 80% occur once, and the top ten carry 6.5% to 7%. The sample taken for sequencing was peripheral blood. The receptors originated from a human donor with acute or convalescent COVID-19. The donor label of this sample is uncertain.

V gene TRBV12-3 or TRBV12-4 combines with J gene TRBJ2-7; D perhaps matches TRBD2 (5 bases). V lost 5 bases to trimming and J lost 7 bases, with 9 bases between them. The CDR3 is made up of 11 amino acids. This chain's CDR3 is CASSITREQYF. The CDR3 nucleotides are TGTGCCAGCAGTATTACTAGGGAGCAGTACTTC.

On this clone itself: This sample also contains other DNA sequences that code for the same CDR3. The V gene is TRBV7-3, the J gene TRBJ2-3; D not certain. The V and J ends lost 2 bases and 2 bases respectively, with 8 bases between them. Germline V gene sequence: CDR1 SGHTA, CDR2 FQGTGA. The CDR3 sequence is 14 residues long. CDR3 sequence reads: CASSLGLSTDTQYF. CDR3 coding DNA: TGTGCCAGCAGCTTAGGGCTCTCCACAGATACGCAGTATTTT.

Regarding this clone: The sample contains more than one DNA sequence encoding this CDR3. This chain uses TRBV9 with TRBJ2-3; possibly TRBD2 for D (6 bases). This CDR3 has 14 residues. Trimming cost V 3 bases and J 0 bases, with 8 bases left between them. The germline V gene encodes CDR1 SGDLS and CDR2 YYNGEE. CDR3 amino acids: CASSAGTSTDTQYF. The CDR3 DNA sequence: TGTGCCAGCAGCGCCGGGACTAGCACAGATACGCAGTATTTT.

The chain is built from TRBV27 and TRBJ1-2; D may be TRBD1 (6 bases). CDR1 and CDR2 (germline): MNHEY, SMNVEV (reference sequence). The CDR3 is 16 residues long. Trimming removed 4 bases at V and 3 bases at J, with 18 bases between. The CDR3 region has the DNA TGTGCCAGCAGTTCACCAGGGAGGGGGGGTGACTATGGCTACACCTTC. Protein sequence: CASSSPGRGGDYGYTF.

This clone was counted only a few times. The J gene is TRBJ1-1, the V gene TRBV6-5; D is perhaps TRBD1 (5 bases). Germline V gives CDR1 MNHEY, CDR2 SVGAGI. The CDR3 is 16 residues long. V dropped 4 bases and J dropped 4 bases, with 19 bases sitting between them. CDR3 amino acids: CASSSLGAQIATEAFF. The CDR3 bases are TGTGCCAGCAGTTCGCTAGGGGCCCAGATAGCCACTGAAGCTTTCTTT.

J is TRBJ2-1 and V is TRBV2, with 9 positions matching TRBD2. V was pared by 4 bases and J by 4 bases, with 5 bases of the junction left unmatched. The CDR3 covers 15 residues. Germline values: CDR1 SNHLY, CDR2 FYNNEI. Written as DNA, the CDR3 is TGTGCCAGCAGTGGGGCGGGAGGGACTTACAATGAGCAGTTCTTC. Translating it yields CASSGAGGTYNEQFF.

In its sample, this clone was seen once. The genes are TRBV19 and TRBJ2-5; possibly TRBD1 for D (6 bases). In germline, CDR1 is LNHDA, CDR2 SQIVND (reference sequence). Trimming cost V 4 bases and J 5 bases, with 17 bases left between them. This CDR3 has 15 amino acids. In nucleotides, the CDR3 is TGTGCCAGTAGTAACAGGGCCCTAGGCGGGGAGACCCAGTACTTC. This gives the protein CASSNRALGGETQYF.

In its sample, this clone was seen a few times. The DNA for the CDR3 is TGTGCCAGCAGATTGGACAGGGGAGATCGGCCCCAGCATTTT. The encoded protein is CASRLDRGDRPQHF. This chain joins TRBV6-5 and TRBJ1-5, with 9 bases lining up with TRBD1. The CDR3 is made up of 14 amino acids. V shed 6 bases and J 9 bases; nucleotides not matched to a gene: 9. Per the germline V gene, CDR1 is MNHEY and CDR2 is SVGAGI.

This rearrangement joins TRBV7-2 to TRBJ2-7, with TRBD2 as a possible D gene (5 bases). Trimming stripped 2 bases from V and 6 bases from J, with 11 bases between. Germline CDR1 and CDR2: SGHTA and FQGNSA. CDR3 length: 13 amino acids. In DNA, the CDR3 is TGTGCCAGCAGCTTAATGATAGGGAGCGAGCAGTACTTC. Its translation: CASSLMIGSEQYF.

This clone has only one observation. CDR3 coding DNA: TGTGCCAGCAGCTTAGGGCGAGGGACAGGGAGGACCGGGGAGCTGTTTTTT. As protein: CASSLGRGTGRTGELFF. The V gene is TRBV11-2, the J gene TRBJ2-2; 9 nucleotides match TRBD1. CDR3 length: 17 amino acids. From germline, CDR1 is SGHAT and CDR2 FQNNGV. V lost 1 base, J lost 5 bases, and 8 bases stayed unmatched.

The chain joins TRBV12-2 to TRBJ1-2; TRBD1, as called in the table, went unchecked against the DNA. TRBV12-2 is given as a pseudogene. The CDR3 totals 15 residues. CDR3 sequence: CASRRHRDREDGYTF. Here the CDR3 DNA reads TGTGCAAGTCGCAGACACCGGGACAGGGAGGATGGCTACACCTTC.

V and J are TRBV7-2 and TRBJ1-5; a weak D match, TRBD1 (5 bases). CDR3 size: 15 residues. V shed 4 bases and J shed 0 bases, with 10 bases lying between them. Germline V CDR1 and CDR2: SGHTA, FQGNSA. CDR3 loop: CASSSPGYSNQPQHF. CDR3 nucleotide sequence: TGTGCCAGCAGCTCGCCAGGGTATAGCAATCAGCCCCAGCATTTT.

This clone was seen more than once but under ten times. As DNA, the CDR3 is TGCAGCGGCAGGGTATATACCGGGGAGCTGTTTTTT. It translates to CSGRVYTGELFF. The chain joins TRBV29-1 to TRBJ2-2; the D gene is possibly TRBD1 (5 bases). CDR1 SQVTM and CDR2 ANQGSEA come from the germline V gene. The CDR3 sequence is 12 residues long. The V end lost 7 bases, the J end lost 5 bases, and 11 bases lay between the germline ends.

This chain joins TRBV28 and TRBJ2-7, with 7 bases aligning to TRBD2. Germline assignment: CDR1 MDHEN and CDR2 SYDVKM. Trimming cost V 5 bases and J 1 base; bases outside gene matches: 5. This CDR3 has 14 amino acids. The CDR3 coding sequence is TGTGCCAGCAGTGGGGAGGGGCGATCCTACGAGCAGTACTTC. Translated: CASSGEGRSYEQYF.

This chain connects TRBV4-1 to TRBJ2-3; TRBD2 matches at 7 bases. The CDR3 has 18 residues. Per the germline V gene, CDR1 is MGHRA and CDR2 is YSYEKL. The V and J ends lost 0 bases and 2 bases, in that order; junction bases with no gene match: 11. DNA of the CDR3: TGCGCCAGCAGCCAAGACATTCGGGCTAGCGGCGTCACAGATACGCAGTATTTT. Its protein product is CASSQDIRASGVTDTQYF.

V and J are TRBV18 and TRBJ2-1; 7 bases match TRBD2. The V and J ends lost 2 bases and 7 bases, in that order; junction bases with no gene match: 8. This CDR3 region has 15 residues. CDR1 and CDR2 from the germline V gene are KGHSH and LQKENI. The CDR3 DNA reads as TGTGCCAGCTCACCATCCAGCGGGATTTTGAATGAGCAGTTCTTC. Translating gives CASSPSSGILNEQFF.

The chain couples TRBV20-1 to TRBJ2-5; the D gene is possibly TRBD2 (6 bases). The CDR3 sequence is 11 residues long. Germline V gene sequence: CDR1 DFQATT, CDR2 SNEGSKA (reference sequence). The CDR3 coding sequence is TGCAGCGGACTAACCCAAGAGACCCAGTACTTC. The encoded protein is CSGLTQETQYF.

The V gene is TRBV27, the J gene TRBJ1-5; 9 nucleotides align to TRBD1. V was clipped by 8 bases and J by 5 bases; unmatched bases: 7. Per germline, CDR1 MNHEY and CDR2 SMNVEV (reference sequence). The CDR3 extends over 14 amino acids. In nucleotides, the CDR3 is TGTGCCAGCTCCCCGGGACAGGGATATCAGCCCCAGCATTTT. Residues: CASSPGQGYQPQHF.